These 24 T cell receptor beta chains share one sample of origin, sequenced in a study of post-analysis software for immune sequencing data. No cognate antigen is known for these TCRs. The TCR beta cDNA libraries contained unique molecular identifiers. TCRdb reprocessed the PCR reads with MiXCR, giving one entry per CDR3 protein. The repertoire consists of more than 500,000 distinct CDR3 sequences, with under 40% occurring once and the leading ten covering under 7%. General observations from the study: Patients showed TRBV5-6, TRBV5-1 and TRBV20-1 among roughly 5 TRBV segments more frequent than in controls.

Source material: blood. The source of these receptors is a girl aged 2-17 years with multiple sclerosis.

The chain links TRBV4-2 to TRBJ1-2; D is uncertain. CDR3 size: 15 residues. V lost 3 bases, J lost 5 bases, and 16 bases lay in between. CDR1 and CDR2 from the germline V gene are LGHNA and YNFKEQ. CDR3 nucleotides: TGTGCCAGCAGCCAGGTACCAGACGGTCGGTATGGCTACACCTTC. Protein sequence: CASSQVPDGRYGYTF.

The chain has TRBV7-9 and TRBJ1-1; a weak D match, TRBD1 (5 bases). The V and J ends lost 5 bases and 3 bases respectively, with 16 bases between them. This CDR3 region has 15 residues. CDR1 is SEHNR, CDR2 FQNEAQ, per germline (reference sequence). The CDR3 DNA sequence: TGTGCCAGCAGCGCCTCGCAGGGATCTCACACTGAAGCTTTCTTT. Its protein is CASSASQGSHTEAFF.

The table lists this clonotype with a few counts. The genes are TRBV15 and TRBJ2-7; perhaps TRBD1 as D (6 bases). Germline-derived CDR1 and CDR2 are LNHNV and YYDKDF (reference sequence). The V and J ends lost 4 bases and 5 bases respectively, with 12 bases between them. CDR3 length equals 13 residues. CDR3: CATSNLQGNEQYF. The DNA for the CDR3 is TGTGCCACCAGCAATTTACAGGGAAACGAGCAGTACTTC.

The gene calls are TRBV15 and TRBJ2-3; 13 bases are shared with TRBD2. J gave up 3 bases and V 3 bases, and 3 bases lay outside the gene matches. From germline, CDR1 is LNHNV and CDR2 YYDKDF (reference sequence). The CDR3 covers 16 residues. The CDR3 loop reads CATSRTSGGLTDTQYF. In DNA, the CDR3 is TGTGCCACCAGCAGGACTAGCGGGGGGCTAACAGATACGCAGTATTTT.

A few counts support this clonotype. J is TRBJ1-5 and V is TRBV18; D unclear. The CDR3 covers 13 residues. The V gene lost 5 bases and the J gene lost 3 bases, with 8 bases spanning the gap. CDR1 KGHSH and CDR2 LQKENI come from the germline V gene. This CDR3 is CASSTADNQPQHF. DNA of the CDR3: TGTGCCAGCTCAACAGCGGACAATCAGCCCCAGCATTTT.

The V call is TRBV5-6, the J call TRBJ2-7; 9 bases line up with TRBD1. Germline assignment: CDR1 SGHDT and CDR2 YYEEEE. CDR3 length: 15 residues. J gave up 2 bases and V 5 bases, and 8 bases lay outside the gene matches. The CDR3 reads CASSPRDRAPYEQYF. Here the CDR3 DNA reads TGTGCCAGCAGTCCCCGGGACAGGGCCCCCTACGAGCAGTACTTC.

The chain carries TRBV11-3 and TRBJ1-5; D gene uncertain. The germline gives CDR1 SGHNT, CDR2 YENEEA. The CDR3 consists of 18 residues. Trimming removed 0 bases at V and 0 bases at J, with 15 bases between. CDR3 DNA: TGTGCCAGCAGCTTAGATTCAGTATCCCACCATAGCAATCAGCCCCAGCATTTT. Amino acid sequence: CASSLDSVSHHSNQPQHF.

As to this clonotype: A much bigger clone sits one base away, suggesting this may be a read error. V gene TRBV5-1 combines with J gene TRBJ2-7; 9 bases are a match to TRBD1. Germline values: CDR1 SGHRS, CDR2 YFSETQ. CDR3 length: 13 amino acids. CDR3 residues: CAGREGQGYEQYF. CDR3 bases: TGCGCCGGCAGAGAGGGACAGGGTTACGAGCAGTACTTC.

This clonotype was counted only a few times. The chain recombines TRBV3-1 with TRBJ2-1; 10 bases fit TRBD1. Germline CDR1 and CDR2: LGHDT and YNNKEL (reference sequence). The CDR3 extends over 15 amino acids. The ends lost 4 bases at V and 4 bases at J; junction bases unmatched: 4. Here the CDR3 DNA reads TGTGCCAGCAGCCCTAGGGACAGGGGATACAATGAGCAGTTCTTC. This gives the protein CASSPRDRGYNEQFF.

The chain employs TRBV7-2 and TRBJ1-1, with a possible D match to TRBD1 (6 bases). V was clipped by 5 bases and J by 1 base, with 17 bases between them. Germline CDR1 SGHTA, CDR2 FQGNSA. The CDR3 is 16 amino acids. The CDR3 DNA is TGTGCCAGCAGCAGGGGGAGGGGGACACCGAACACTGAAGCTTTCTTT. Amino acids: CASSRGRGTPNTEAFF.

This rearrangement joins TRBV4-2 to TRBJ1-1; no firm D call. The CDR3 spans 15 residues. V lost 1 base and J 2 bases, leaving 11 bases between the germline ends. Germline V CDR1 and CDR2: LGHNA, YNFKEQ. The CDR3 loop reads CASSQVAAGNTEAFF. The CDR3 bases are TGTGCCAGCAGCCAAGTTGCGGCCGGTAACACTGAAGCTTTCTTT.

This sequence joins TRBV6-5 and TRBJ2-1; D possibly corresponds to TRBD1 (5 bases). The CDR3 covers 16 residues. V gave up 2 bases and J gave up 0 bases, with 11 bases separating them. Germline-derived CDR1 and CDR2 are MNHEY and SVGAGI. CDR3 coding DNA: TGTGCCAGCAGTTACGGGGCGGTGAGCTCCTACAATGAGCAGTTCTTC. It is translated as CASSYGAVSSYNEQFF.

This chain links TRBV3-1 with TRBJ2-1, with D possibly called TRBD1 or TRBD2 (5 bases each). TRBJ2-7 matches the DNA end more closely, so the J call is doubtful. This CDR3 has 17 amino acids. The germline CDR1 and CDR2 sequences are LGHDT and YNNKEL (reference sequence). The CDR3 nucleotides are TGTGCCAGCAGCCAAGATATGGGGGTCCGCGCCTACAATGAGCAGTACTTC. It is translated as CASSQDMGVRAYNEQYF.

In its sample, this clonotype was seen a few times. The V and J genes are TRBV20-1 and TRBJ2-7; TRBD2 aligns across 12 bases. Germline CDR1 is DFQATT and CDR2 is SNEGSKA (reference sequence). The CDR3 loop spans 14 amino acids. J was trimmed by 7 bases and V by 2 bases; bases with no gene match: 6. CDR3 in DNA: TGCAGTGCTAGACTAGCGGGGGGGCGTTATGAGCAGTACTTC. This gives the protein CSARLAGGRYEQYF.

The V call is TRBV5-5, the J call TRBJ2-3, with D possibly TRBD1 on 6 matching bases. Germline V CDR1 and CDR2: SGHKS, YYEKEE (reference sequence). Deletions cut 5 bases from V and 3 bases from J, with 13 bases between. The CDR3 has 14 residues. The CDR3 loop is CASRVQGSTDTQYF. CDR3 coding DNA: TGTGCCAGCAGGGTACAGGGAAGTACAGATACGCAGTATTTT.

J is TRBJ2-5 and V is TRBV5-1, with 9 bases matching TRBD1. The CDR3 has 15 amino acids. V shed 0 bases, J shed 11 bases, and the junction held 11 bases outside the gene matches. Per the germline V gene, CDR1 is SGHRS and CDR2 is YFSETQ. The CDR3 DNA reads as TGCGCCAGCAGCTTGGTCCGGGACAGGGTATTAGGGCAGTACTTC. Amino acids: CASSLVRDRVLGQYF.

J is TRBJ2-3 and V is TRBV20-1; 10 bases are shared with TRBD2. Germline CDR1 and CDR2: DFQATT and SNEGSKA (reference sequence). Germline trimming cut 6 bases from V and 4 bases from J; bases unmatched to any gene: 7. This CDR3 is 14 amino acids long. The CDR3 DNA reads as TGCAGTGCCCCAAGCGGGGGGGCTTCAGATACGCAGTATTTT. This gives the protein CSAPSGGASDTQYF.

The rearrangement joins TRBV29-1 to TRBJ2-7; 7 bases fit TRBD1. Unmatched junction bases numbered 8, after V lost 2 bases and J lost 4 bases. Germline CDR1 SQVTM, CDR2 ANQGSEA. The length of the CDR3 is 14 residues. The CDR3: CSVERGRQVYEQYF. The CDR3, as DNA: TGCAGCGTTGAAAGGGGGCGACAGGTGTACGAGCAGTACTTC.

The chain carries TRBV10-3 and TRBJ1-1, with TRBD1 as a possible D gene (6 bases). The V end was cut by 3 bases, the J end by 1 base, with 9 bases between. The CDR3 runs 14 residues. Germline V gives CDR1 ENHRY, CDR2 SYGVKD. CDR3: CAISEGGGNTEAFF. In DNA, the CDR3 is TGTGCCATCAGTGAAGGGGGAGGGAACACTGAAGCTTTCTTT.

This clonotype was seen at least ten times. The rearrangement links TRBV6-5 to TRBJ1-2; D remains unclear. Germline V gene sequence: CDR1 MNHEY, CDR2 SVGAGI. The length of the CDR3 is 13 residues. Trimming removed 0 bases from V and 7 bases from J, with 9 bases in between. The chain's CDR3 is CASSYSLGGGYTF. CDR3 DNA: TGTGCCAGCAGTTACTCCCTCGGAGGTGGCTACACCTTC.

The chain is built from TRBV2 and TRBJ1-2, with D perhaps matching TRBD1 (5 bases). This CDR3 has 13 amino acids. With 8 bases removed from V and 2 bases from J, the gap between germline ends came to 12 bases. The germline CDR1 and CDR2 sequences are SNHLY and FYNNEI. For the CDR3, the DNA is TGTGCCAGCCTAGGACACACCAACTATGGCTACACCTTC. Amino acids: CASLGHTNYGYTF.

This clonotype showed up just a few times. The chain is built from TRBV5-1 and TRBJ2-3; D is possibly TRBD2 (7 bases). Trimming removed 2 bases at V and 4 bases at J, with 17 bases between. Germline V gene data show CDR1 as SGHRS and CDR2 as YFSETQ. This CDR3 is built from 16 residues. CDR3 DNA: TGCGCCAGCAGCTTAGGGGGGGTACAGTTTGCAGATACGCAGTATTTT. This gives the protein CASSLGGVQFADTQYF.

This clonotype showed up just a few times. The J gene is TRBJ2-7, the V gene TRBV2; TRBD1 matches 7 bases. Per the germline V gene, CDR1 is SNHLY and CDR2 is FYNNEI. The CDR3 sequence is 12 residues long. J was trimmed by 5 bases and V by 6 bases; bases with no gene match: 4. For the CDR3, the DNA is TGTGCCAGCAGAGACAGGGTCAACGAGCAGTACTTC. This sequence encodes CASRDRVNEQYF. Filled out from reference TRBV2 and TRBJ2-7, the complete variable domain reads EPEVTQTPSHQVTQMGQEVILRCVPISNHLYFYWYRQILGQKVEFLVSFYNNEISEKSEIFDDQFSVERPDGSNFTLKIRSTKLEDSAMYFCASRDRVNEQYFGPGTRLTVT.

The chain uses TRBV4-1 and TRBJ1-5, with 7 bases aligning to TRBD1. The length of the CDR3 is 15 residues. V was pared by 3 bases and J by 9 bases, with 11 bases of the junction left unmatched. CDR1 and CDR2 from the germline V gene are MGHRA and YSYEKL. The CDR3 reads CASSQDPPGGGPQHF. CDR3 coding DNA: TGCGCCAGCAGCCAGGATCCCCCAGGGGGGGGGCCCCAGCATTTT.